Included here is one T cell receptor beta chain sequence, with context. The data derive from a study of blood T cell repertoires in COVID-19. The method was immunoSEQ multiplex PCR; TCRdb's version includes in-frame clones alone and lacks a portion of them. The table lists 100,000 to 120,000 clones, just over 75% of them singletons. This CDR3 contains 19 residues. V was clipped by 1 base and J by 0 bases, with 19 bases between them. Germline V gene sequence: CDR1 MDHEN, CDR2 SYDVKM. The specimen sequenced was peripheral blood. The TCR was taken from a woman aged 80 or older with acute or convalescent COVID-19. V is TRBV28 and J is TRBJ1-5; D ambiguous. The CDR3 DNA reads TGTGCCAGCAGTTTATCCCCCCTAGCCGGGCTTTATAGCAATCAGCCCCAGCATTTT. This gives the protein CASSLSPLAGLYSNQPQHF.